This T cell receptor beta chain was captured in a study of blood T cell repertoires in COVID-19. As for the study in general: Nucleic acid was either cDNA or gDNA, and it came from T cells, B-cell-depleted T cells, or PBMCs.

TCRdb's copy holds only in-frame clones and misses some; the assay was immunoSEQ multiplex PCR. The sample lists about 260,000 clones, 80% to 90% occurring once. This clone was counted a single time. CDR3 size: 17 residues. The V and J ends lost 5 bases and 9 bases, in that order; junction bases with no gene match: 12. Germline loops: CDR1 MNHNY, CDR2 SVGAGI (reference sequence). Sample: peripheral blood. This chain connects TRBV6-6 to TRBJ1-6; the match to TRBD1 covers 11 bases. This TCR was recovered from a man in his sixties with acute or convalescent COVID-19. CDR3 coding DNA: TGTGCCAGCAGTCAATACACCGGGACAGGGGGACGTTCACCCCTCCACTTT. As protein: CASSQYTGTGGRSPLHF.